One T cell receptor (beta chain) is described in this entry. Its binding antigen is unknown. There are no base qualities to consult, and no much larger clone falls within one base. The sample belongs to a study of blood T cell repertoires in COVID-19 (dated by TCRdb to about 2020). Regarding the research as a whole: The collaborator samples originated in the United States, Italy and Spain and spanned the acute and convalescent phases of COVID-19. Samples were obtained from the ongoing ImmuneRACE study (first 160 participants) and from roughly 1,300 subjects provided by 6 global collaborators. The material from the prospective study consisted of cDNA or gDNA derived from T cells, B-cell-depleted T cells, or PBMCs. Deeply sampled blood TCRbeta repertoires from subjects exposed to, actively infected with, or recovered from COVID-19 were included in the dataset. A freely available public database, intended as a resource for researchers studying the immune response to SARS-CoV-2, is where the repertoires were released. Where available, HLA class I and class II types were obtained from metadata supplied by the sample provider rather than from assay-based typing. Sample metadata almost always included a de-identified subject ID, COVID-19 status, age in years and sex. The investigation overall reported the following: The amount of clinical and demographic metadata varied by source and participant and was provided uncurated.

The V and J ends are trimmed by 3 bases and 9 bases, leaving 12 bases between them. The germline V gene (reference sequence) supplies CDR1 LGHDT and CDR2 YNNKEL. Its CDR3 holds 13 amino acids, cysteine through phenylalanine. The CDR3 DNA has 39 bases and is translated from base 1. Each collaborating institution followed its own protocols to collect whole blood in K2EDTA tubes. For TCRbeta analysis, collaborators shipped samples as frozen whole blood, isolated PBMCs, or DNA extracted from either of those sample types. TCRbeta CDR3 regions were amplified from genomic DNA by means of the immunoSEQ Assay, a bias-controlled multiplex PCR. Per the original workflow: Within the assay, amplification of reference gene primers was used to estimate how many nucleated cells each sample contained. Sequence reads were collapsed and filtered to measure the absolute abundance of every unique TCRbeta CDR3 rearrangement. For each sample, productive Simpson clonality was calculated by taking the square root of Simpson's diversity index across productive rearrangements. TCRdb's version of the immuneACCESS table is confined to in-frame rearrangements and falls short of the full clone set. An unresolved V gene accounts for under half of the shortfall where checked; the remainder is of unknown origin. V, J and clone size were drawn from that table, and D and trimming were deduced from the DNA. This sample has approximately 160,000 clones in its table, and about 74% of those were observed once. Roughly 8% of the sample is held by the ten biggest clonotypes.

The origin of this receptor is a man in his fifties or sixties with acute or convalescent COVID-19. The V and J genes are TRBV3-1 (or the pseudogene TRBV3-2) and TRBJ1-5; the D gene remains uncertain. Sequenced material: peripheral blood. Read as DNA, the sequence is TGTGCCAGCAGCCAGGCCGGGTATAGGCCCCAGCATTTT. This sequence encodes CASSQAGYRPQHF.